This T cell receptor beta chain stems from a study of T cell changes during pregnancy in multiple sclerosis (dated by TCRdb to about 2019). Looking at the study overall: Changes in the T cell repertoire over the course of pregnancy were examined in this study in women with multiple sclerosis.

For this clone: Its antigen target is currently unknown. No base quality information exists; no much larger clone differs at one position.

The method behind the library was the immunoSEQ multiplex PCR assay. What TCRdb holds here is the immuneACCESS table cut down to in-frame rearrangements. Part of the clones is not present; checked against another copy, under half of the missing clones reflect an unresolved V gene, and the others are unexplained. The sample yields about 31,000 clones; approximately 89% were counted once. The ten largest clones represent 5.5% to 7% of the sample. Sequences were derived from CD8+ T cells from peripheral blood mononuclear cells, sampled in the second trimester of pregnancy. The TCR was taken from a female donor with multiple sclerosis, enrolled in a pregnancy study.

The DNA sequence is TGTGCCAGCAGTGATGGGGAGGGCGGCACTGAAGCTTTCTTT. Protein translation: CASSDGEGGTEAFF. This chain is built from TRBV6-4 and TRBJ1-1; the D gene is not confidently resolved. The CDR3 runs 14 residues from the cysteine to the phenylalanine. Just the 42-base CDR3 DNA is kept, in frame starting at base 1. The CDR1 and CDR2 encoded by the germline V gene are MRHNA and SNTAGT. V loses 3 bases of germline sequence and J loses 4 bases, and the interval between the two ends is 12 bases.